Listed below are T cell receptor beta chains from one sample, sequenced in a study of graft-versus-host responses after intestinal transplantation. This table comes from immunoSEQ multiplex PCR, and its TCRdb copy is limited to in-frame clones, with some not included. The table includes some 77,000 clones, around 92% detected once. Sequences were derived from PBMCs, sampled 98 days after intestinal transplantation. The receptor source for this set is a human patient who received an intestinal transplant, so some T cells may come from the graft donor. CDR3s include the opening cysteine and the closing phenylalanine or tryptophan. The D gene is left open where the match is weak. Rows give clone size only sometimes, using once, few, many, or a class for an expanded clone.

>-|TRBV2|TRBJ1-3|-
CASSPGELIYF
TGTGCCAGCAGCCCTGGAGAGCTCATATATTTT
>-|TRBV30|TRBJ1-2|-
CAWTGDYGYTF
TGTGCCTGGACAGGGGACTATGGCTACACCTTC
>few|TRBV19|TRBJ2-3|-
CATDSPSTDTQYF
TGTGCCACGGACAGCCCTAGCACAGATACGCAGTATTTT
>-|TRBV10-3|TRBJ1-1|TRBD1
CAISELQGTEAFF
TGTGCCATCAGTGAGCTACAGGGGACTGAAGCTTTCTTT
>once|TRBV21-1|TRBJ2-1|-
CASSNLLTGENNEQFF
TGTGCCAGCAGCAATCTACTGACAGGGGAGAACAATGAGCAGTTCTTC
>-|TRBV5-1|TRBJ2-3|-
CASSLGKGTDTQYF
TGCGCCAGCAGCTTGGGAAAGGGCACAGATACGCAGTATTTT
>-|TRBV4-1|TRBJ2-1|-
CASSQTPDITGEQFF
TGCGCCAGCAGCCAAACCCCGGACATTACGGGGGAGCAGTTCTTC
>-|TRBV11-2|TRBJ2-3|-
CASSHPSSGLGTDTQYF
TGTGCCAGCAGCCATCCATCTTCAGGCCTTGGCACAGATACGCAGTATTTT
>-|TRBV11-2|TRBJ2-1|TRBD1
CASGRQGAATEQFF
TGTGCCAGCGGAAGACAGGGGGCGGCAACTGAGCAGTTCTTC
>-|TRBV7-7|TRBJ2-1|TRBD1
CASSPLRTGNEQFF
TGTGCCAGCAGCCCCCTTCGGACAGGGAATGAGCAGTTCTTC
>-|TRBV28|TRBJ1-6|-
CASSLSLPGGSSPLHF
TGTGCCAGCAGTTTATCCCTCCCCGGCGGTTCATCACCCCTCCACTTT
>-|TRBV12-5|TRBJ2-2|TRBD1
CASGFNFGTGGDSSPGRSGELFF
TGTGCTAGTGGTTTTAACTTCGGGACAGGGGGGGACTCTTCCCCTGGGCGATCCGGGGAGCTGTTTTTT